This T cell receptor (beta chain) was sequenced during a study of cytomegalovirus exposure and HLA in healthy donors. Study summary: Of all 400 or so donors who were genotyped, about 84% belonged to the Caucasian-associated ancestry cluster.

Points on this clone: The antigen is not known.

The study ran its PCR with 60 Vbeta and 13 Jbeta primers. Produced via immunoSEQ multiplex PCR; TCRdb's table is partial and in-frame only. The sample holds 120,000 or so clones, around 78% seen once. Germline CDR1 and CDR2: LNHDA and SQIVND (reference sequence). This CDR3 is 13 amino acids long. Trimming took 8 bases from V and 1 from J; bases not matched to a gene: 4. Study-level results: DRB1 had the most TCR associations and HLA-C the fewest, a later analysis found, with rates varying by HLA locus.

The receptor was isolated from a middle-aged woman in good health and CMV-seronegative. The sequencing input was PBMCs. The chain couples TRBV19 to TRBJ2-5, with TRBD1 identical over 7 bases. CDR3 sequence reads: CASARDSQETQYF. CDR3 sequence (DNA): TGTGCCAGTGCGAGGGACAGCCAAGAGACCCAGTACTTC.